This T cell receptor (beta chain) was documented in a study of T cell responses to AZD1222 COVID-19 vaccine. Study summary: Some second doses came at about 4 weeks and others at about 12 weeks; these were pooled. Study-wide points: In the spike-specific TCR repertoire, nearly half reportedly target unmutated variant regions. In a largely white British group with more females than males, clonal diversity was possibly underestimated.

J was trimmed by 3 bases and V by 4 bases; bases with no gene match: 2. The CDR3 runs 15 residues. From germline, CDR1 is SGHNT and CDR2 YENEEA. On this clone itself: Its antigen is unknown.

Here immunoSEQ multiplex PCR was the method, and the copy in TCRdb shows in-frame clones only, minus some. The sample records about 140,000 clones, more than 85% being singletons. The V gene is TRBV11-3, the J gene TRBJ2-7; TRBD2 matches at 14 bases. This TCR came from an adult in good health. The sequencing here drew on peripheral blood, taken on day 0 of AZD1222 vaccination. The CDR3 sequence is CASSSGLAGVYEQYF. In DNA form, the CDR3 reads TGTGCCAGCAGCTCGGGACTAGCGGGAGTCTACGAGCAGTACTTC.